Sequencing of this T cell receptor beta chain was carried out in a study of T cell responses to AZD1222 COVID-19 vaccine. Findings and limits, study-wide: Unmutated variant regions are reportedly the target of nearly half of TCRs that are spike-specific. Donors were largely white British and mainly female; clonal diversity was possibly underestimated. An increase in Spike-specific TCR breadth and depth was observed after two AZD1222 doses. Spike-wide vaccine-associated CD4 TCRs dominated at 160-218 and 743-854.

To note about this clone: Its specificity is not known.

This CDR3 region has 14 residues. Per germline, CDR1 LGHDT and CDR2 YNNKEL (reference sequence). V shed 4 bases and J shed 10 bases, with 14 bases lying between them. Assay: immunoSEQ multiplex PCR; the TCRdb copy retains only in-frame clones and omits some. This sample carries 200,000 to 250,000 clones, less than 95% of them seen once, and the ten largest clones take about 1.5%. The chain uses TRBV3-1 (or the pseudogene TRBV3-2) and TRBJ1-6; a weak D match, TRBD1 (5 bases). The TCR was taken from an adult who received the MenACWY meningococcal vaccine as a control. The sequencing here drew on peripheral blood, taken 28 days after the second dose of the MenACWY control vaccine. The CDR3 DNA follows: TGTGCCAGCAGCCCCGGGCAGGGCGCATCACCCCTCCACTTT. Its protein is CASSPGQGASPLHF.